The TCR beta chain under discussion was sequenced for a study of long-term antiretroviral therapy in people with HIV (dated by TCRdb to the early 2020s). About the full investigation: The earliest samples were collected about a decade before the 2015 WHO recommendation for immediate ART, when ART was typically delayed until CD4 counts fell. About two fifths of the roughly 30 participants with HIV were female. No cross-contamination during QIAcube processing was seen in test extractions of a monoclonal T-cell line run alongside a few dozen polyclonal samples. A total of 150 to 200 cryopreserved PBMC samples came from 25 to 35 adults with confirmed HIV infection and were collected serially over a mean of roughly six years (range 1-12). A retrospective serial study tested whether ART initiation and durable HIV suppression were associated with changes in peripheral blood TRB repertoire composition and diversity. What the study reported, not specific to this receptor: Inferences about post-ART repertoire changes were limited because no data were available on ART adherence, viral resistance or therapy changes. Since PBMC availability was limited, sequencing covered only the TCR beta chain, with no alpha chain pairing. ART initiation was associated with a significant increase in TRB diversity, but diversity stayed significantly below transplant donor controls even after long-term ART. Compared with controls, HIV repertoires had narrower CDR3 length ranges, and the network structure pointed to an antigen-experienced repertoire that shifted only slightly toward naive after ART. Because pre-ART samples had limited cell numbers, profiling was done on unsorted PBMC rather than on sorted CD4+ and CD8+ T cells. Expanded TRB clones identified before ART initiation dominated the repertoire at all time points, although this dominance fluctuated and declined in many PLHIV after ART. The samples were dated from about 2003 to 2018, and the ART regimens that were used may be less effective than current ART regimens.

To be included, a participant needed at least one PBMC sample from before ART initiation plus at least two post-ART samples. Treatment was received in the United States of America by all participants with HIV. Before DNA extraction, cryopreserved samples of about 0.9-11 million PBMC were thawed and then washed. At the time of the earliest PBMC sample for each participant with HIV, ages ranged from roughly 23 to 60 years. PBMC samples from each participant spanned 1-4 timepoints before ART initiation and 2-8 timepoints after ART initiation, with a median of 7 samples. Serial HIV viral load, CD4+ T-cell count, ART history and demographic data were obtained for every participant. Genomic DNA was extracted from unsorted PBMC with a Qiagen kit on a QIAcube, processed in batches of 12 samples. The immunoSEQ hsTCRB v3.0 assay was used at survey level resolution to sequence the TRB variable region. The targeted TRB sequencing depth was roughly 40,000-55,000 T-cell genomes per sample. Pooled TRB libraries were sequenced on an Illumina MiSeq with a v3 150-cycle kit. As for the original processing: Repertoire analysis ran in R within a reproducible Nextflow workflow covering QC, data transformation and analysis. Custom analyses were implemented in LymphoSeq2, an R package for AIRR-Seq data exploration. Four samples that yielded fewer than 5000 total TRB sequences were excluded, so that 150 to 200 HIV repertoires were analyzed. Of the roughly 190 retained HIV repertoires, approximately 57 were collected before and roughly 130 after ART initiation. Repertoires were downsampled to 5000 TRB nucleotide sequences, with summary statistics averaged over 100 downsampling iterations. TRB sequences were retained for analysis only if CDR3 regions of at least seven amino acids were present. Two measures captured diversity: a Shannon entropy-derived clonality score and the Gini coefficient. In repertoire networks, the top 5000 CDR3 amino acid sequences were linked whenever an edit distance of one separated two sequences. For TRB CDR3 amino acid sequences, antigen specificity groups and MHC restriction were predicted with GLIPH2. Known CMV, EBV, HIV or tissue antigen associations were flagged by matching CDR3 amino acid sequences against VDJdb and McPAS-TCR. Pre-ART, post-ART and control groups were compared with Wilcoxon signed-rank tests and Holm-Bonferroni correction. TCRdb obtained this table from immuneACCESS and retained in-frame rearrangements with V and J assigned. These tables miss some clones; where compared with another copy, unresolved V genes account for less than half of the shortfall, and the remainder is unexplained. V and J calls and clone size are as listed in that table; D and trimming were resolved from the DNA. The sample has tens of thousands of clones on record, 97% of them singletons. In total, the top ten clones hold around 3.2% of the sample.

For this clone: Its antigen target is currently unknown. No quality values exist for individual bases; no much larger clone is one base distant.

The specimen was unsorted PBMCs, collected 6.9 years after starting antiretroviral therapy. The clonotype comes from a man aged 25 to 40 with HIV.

The base sequence is TGTGCCATCAGTGATACAGGGGTTTTGGGGAACGAGCAGTACTTC. It specifies CAISDTGVLGNEQYF. The receptor chain draws on TRBV10-3 and TRBJ2-7; 7 bases in between match TRBD1. V and J are trimmed by 3 bases and 5 bases, and the gene matches miss 10 bases of the junction. From cysteine to phenylalanine, the CDR3 is 15 amino acids long. Just the 45-base CDR3 DNA is kept, in frame starting at base 1. The germline V gene supplies CDR1 ENHRY and CDR2 SYGVKD.